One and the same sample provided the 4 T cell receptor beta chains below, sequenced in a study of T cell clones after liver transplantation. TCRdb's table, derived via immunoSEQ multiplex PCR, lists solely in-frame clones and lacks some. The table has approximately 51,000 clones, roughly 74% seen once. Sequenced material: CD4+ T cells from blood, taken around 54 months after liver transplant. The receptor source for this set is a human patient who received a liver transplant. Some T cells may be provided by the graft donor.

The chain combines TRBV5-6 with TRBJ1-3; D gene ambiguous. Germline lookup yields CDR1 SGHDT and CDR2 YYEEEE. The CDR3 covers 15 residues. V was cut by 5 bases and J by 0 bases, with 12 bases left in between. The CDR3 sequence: CASSRRAHSGNTIYF. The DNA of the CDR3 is TGTGCCAGCAGTCGTAGGGCCCACTCTGGAAACACCATATATTTT.

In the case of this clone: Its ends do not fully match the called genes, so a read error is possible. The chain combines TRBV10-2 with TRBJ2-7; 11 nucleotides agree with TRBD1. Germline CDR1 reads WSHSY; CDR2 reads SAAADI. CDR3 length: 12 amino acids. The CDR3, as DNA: TGCGCCAGCAGTGAAAGGGACAGGGGGTCCCTATTC. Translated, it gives CASSERDRGSLF.

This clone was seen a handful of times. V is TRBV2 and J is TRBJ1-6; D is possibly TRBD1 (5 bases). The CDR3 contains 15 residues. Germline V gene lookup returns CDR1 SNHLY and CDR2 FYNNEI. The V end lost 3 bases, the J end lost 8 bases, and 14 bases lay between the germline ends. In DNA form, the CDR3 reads TGTGCCAGCAGTGAGAGGCAGGGTCGGGATTCACCCCTCCACTTT. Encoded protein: CASSERQGRDSPLHF.

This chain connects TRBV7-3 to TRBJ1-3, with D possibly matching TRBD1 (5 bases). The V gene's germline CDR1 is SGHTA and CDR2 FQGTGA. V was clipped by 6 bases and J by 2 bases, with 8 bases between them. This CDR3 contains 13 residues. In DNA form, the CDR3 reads TGTGCCAGCAGTCAGGGCCCTGGAAACACCATATATTTT. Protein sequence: CASSQGPGNTIYF.